These 16 T cell receptor beta chains were all obtained from the same sample, sequenced in a study of high-grade serous ovarian cancer treatment subgroups. The tumor samples were collected prior to definitive surgery or chemotherapy. Clones were sequenced by immunoSEQ multiplex PCR, and TCRdb holds only the in-frame ones, with some missing. The data contain roughly 18,000 clones, roughly four fifths of them seen just once; the ten biggest clones take up approximately 6.9%. The sample consisted of tumor tissue. The receptor source for this set is a human donor with high-grade serous ovarian cancer.

The chain employs TRBV5-1 and TRBJ2-3; perhaps D is TRBD1 or TRBD2 (5 bases each). The V gene lost 8 bases and the J gene lost 0 bases, with 16 bases spanning the gap. The CDR3 covers 15 residues. CDR1 and CDR2 (germline): SGHRS, YFSETQ. The CDR3 coding sequence is TGCGCCAGTGGGACGAGGGGCTCTAGCACAGATACGCAGTATTTT. It encodes CASGTRGSSTDTQYF.

J is TRBJ2-7 and V is TRBV5-1, with 11 bases fitting TRBD1. The CDR3 totals 16 residues. In germline, CDR1 is SGHRS, CDR2 YFSETQ. Unmatched junction bases numbered 8, after V lost 0 bases and J lost 6 bases. CDR3 loop: CASSLVSFGTGGEQYF. CDR3 bases: TGCGCCAGCAGCTTGGTATCTTTTGGGACAGGGGGCGAGCAGTACTTC.

This clone appeared a few times. The V gene is TRBV7-9, the J gene TRBJ2-2; a possible D gene is TRBD2 (5 bases). Germline CDR1 reads SEHNR; CDR2 reads FQNEAQ (reference sequence). V lost 11 bases to trimming and J lost 6 bases, with 19 bases between them. The CDR3 totals 14 residues. CDR3 region: CAFWRIPGAGELFF. The CDR3 DNA reads as TGTGCCTTCTGGCGCATCCCCGGGGCCGGGGAGCTGTTTTTT. The full variable domain, rest sourced from reference TRBV7-9 and TRBJ2-2, is DTGVSQNPRHKITKRGQNVTFRCDPISEHNRLYWYRQTLGQGPEFLTYFQNEAQLEKSRLLSDRFSAERPKGSFSTLEIQRTEQGDSAMYLCAFWRIPGAGELFFGEGSRLTVL.

The chain combines TRBV25-1 with TRBJ2-2; no firm D call. This CDR3 has 13 residues. Looked up from germline, CDR1 is MGHDK and CDR2 is SYGVNS. Deletions cut 8 bases from V and 4 bases from J, with 11 bases between. CDR3 sequence: CASPPPGTGELFF. CDR3 DNA sequence: TGTGCCAGCCCACCGCCTGGCACCGGGGAGCTGTTTTTT.

The chain combines TRBV11-3 with TRBJ1-2; the D gene is possibly TRBD1 (6 bases). Germline CDR1 SGHNT, CDR2 YENEEA. There are 14 residues in the CDR3. Trimming removed 0 bases at V and 9 bases at J, with 14 bases between. CDR3 residues: CASSLDSGGLRYTF. In DNA, the CDR3 is TGTGCCAGCAGCTTAGATTCCGGGGGGCTGCGCTACACCTTC.

The chain combines TRBV7-9 with TRBJ2-5; the match to TRBD2 covers 7 bases. Looked up from germline, CDR1 is SEHNR and CDR2 is FQNEAQ (reference sequence). Trimming cost V 5 bases and J 4 bases; bases outside gene matches: 13. The CDR3 sequence is 16 residues long. CDR3 in amino acids: CASSPNSAGAVETQYF. CDR3 coding DNA: TGTGCCAGCAGCCCAAATTCGGCGGGAGCCGTAGAGACCCAGTACTTC.

V and J are TRBV5-1 and TRBJ1-6; tentatively, D is TRBD1 (5 bases). The CDR3 contains 14 residues. V was clipped by 2 bases and J by 8 bases, with 11 bases between them. CDR1 and CDR2 (germline): SGHRS, YFSETQ. The CDR3 sequence: CASSFPTGDSPLHF. The CDR3 DNA sequence: TGCGCCAGCAGCTTCCCGACGGGGGATTCACCCCTCCACTTT.

The rearrangement uses TRBV19 and TRBJ2-5; no clear D gene. The CDR3 has 12 amino acids. Looked up from germline, CDR1 is LNHDA and CDR2 is SQIVND (reference sequence). V was pared by 4 bases and J by 7 bases, with 10 bases between. CDR3 residues: CASSTNGGTQYF. The CDR3 DNA is TGTGCCAGTAGTACAAACGGTGGGACCCAGTACTTC.

This rearrangement joins TRBV27 to TRBJ1-1, with TRBD1 matching over 8 bases. Germline V gene sequence: CDR1 MNHEY, CDR2 SMNVEV (reference sequence). V shed 0 bases and J 1 base; nucleotides not matched to a gene: 4. There are 16 residues in the CDR3. The CDR3 reads CASSLSLTGANTEAFF. The CDR3 bases are TGTGCCAGCAGTTTATCTTTGACAGGGGCGAACACTGAAGCTTTCTTT.

This chain joins TRBV13 and TRBJ2-2; 7 positions match TRBD1. CDR3 size: 13 residues. Losses at the gene ends were 5 bases for V and 5 bases for J; bases not matched to a gene: 2. CDR1 PRHDT and CDR2 FYEKMQ come from the germline V gene (reference sequence). For the CDR3, the DNA is TGTGCCAGCAGCCAGACAGGGACCGGGGAGCTGTTTTTT. Translation gives CASSQTGTGELFF.

The gene calls are TRBV2 and TRBJ1-6; 11 bases align to TRBD1. The CDR3 loop spans 15 amino acids. CDR1 is SNHLY, CDR2 FYNNEI, per germline. The junction had 3 bases not matched to a gene; V was cut back by 4 bases and J by 7 bases. The CDR3 reads CASSGGQGANSPLHF. The DNA for the CDR3 is TGTGCCAGCAGTGGTGGACAGGGGGCAAATTCACCCCTCCACTTT.

This clone was seen only a few times. J is TRBJ1-2 and V is TRBV4-2; D not resolved. Trimming cost V 8 bases and J 1 base, with 14 bases left between them. Germline CDR1 reads LGHNA; CDR2 reads YNFKEQ. The CDR3 runs to 14 residues. The CDR3 here is CASRRGGDNYGYTF. The DNA of the CDR3 is TGTGCCAGCCGACGGGGAGGTGATAACTATGGCTACACCTTC.

This sequence joins TRBV11-2 and TRBJ2-7; D is undetermined. In germline, CDR1 is SGHAT, CDR2 FQNNGV. This CDR3 region has 14 residues. The V end was cut by 2 bases, the J end by 3 bases, with 11 bases between. CDR3 DNA: TGTGCCAGCAGCTTAAGTACCGAAGGCTACGAGCAGTACTTC. Translating it yields CASSLSTEGYEQYF.

CDR3 residues: CASREYPASDEQYF. CDR3 nucleotide sequence: TGCGCCAGCAGAGAATACCCGGCAAGCGACGAGCAGTACTTC. The V gene is TRBV4-1, the J gene TRBJ2-7; D call uncertain. CDR1 MGHRA and CDR2 YSYEKL come from the germline V gene. V shed 6 bases and J shed 5 bases, with 17 bases lying between them. There are 14 residues in the CDR3.

The CDR3 region has the DNA TGTGCCATCAGTGAGTCAGAGAGCTCCTACAATGAGCAGTTCTTC. Translation gives CAISESESSYNEQFF. The rearrangement links TRBV10-3 to TRBJ2-1; D remains ambiguous. V was shortened by 0 bases and J by 0 bases, with 6 bases between the two germline ends. There are 15 residues in the CDR3. Germline CDR1 ENHRY, CDR2 SYGVKD.

This chain joins TRBV19 and TRBJ1-5, with TRBD1 as a possible D gene (6 bases). There are 14 residues in the CDR3. Germline V gives CDR1 LNHDA, CDR2 SQIVND (reference sequence). Trimming removed 11 bases from V and 2 bases from J, with 16 bases in between. The CDR3: CAPNKGGGNQPQHF. CDR3 coding DNA: TGTGCCCCTAATAAGGGGGGTGGCAATCAGCCCCAGCATTTT.